One sample yielded the 24 T cell receptor beta chains listed below, sequenced in a study of T cell repertoires and HLA-DP antigens. Antigens of these TCRs are unknown. Clones were sequenced by immunoSEQ multiplex PCR, and TCRdb holds only the in-frame ones, with some missing. Seen here are about 73,000 clones, roughly 78% observed once, and the top ten hold roughly 1.4%. The sample taken for sequencing was CD4+ T cells from PBMCs. Receptors were obtained from a man between 60 and 75 years old in good health and CMV-seronegative.

This sequence joins TRBV5-1 and TRBJ1-1; 8 bases map to TRBD1. The CDR3 covers 14 residues. The V and J ends lost 3 bases and 1 base, in that order; junction bases with no gene match: 2. Per the germline V gene, CDR1 is SGHRS and CDR2 is YFSETQ. The CDR3: CASSSGQENTEAFF. The DNA for the CDR3 is TGCGCCAGCAGCTCGGGACAGGAGAACACTGAAGCTTTCTTT. Supplemented by reference TRBV5-1 and TRBJ1-1, the full variable domain reads KAGVTQTPRYLIKTRGQQVTLSCSPISGHRSVSWYQQTPGQGLQFLFEYFSETQRNKGNFPGRFSGRQFSNSRSEMNVSTLELGDSALYLCASSSGQENTEAFFGQGTRLTVV.

The J gene is TRBJ1-3, the V gene TRBV30, with D perhaps matching TRBD1 (5 bases). CDR3 length: 17 residues. Trimming stripped 2 bases from V and 0 bases from J, with 17 bases between. Germline assignment: CDR1 GTSNPN and CDR2 SVGIG (reference sequence). Here the CDR3 DNA reads TGTGCCTGGAGTCCCCGGACATTAGGGATCTCTGGAAACACCATATATTTT. Translated, it gives CAWSPRTLGISGNTIYF.

The J gene is TRBJ2-5, the V gene TRBV9, with D uncertain. The germline V gene has CDR1 SGDLS and CDR2 YYNGEE. The CDR3 is made up of 13 amino acids. V was cut by 0 bases and J by 3 bases, with 6 bases left in between. The CDR3 protein is CASSVGPKETQYF. CDR3 DNA: TGTGCCAGCAGCGTAGGGCCGAAAGAGACCCAGTACTTC.

This clone was observed a handful of times. The chain couples TRBV5-6 to TRBJ2-3; D is undetermined. Germline CDR1 and CDR2: SGHDT and YYEEEE. This CDR3 spans 15 amino acids. The V and J ends lost 6 bases and 0 bases respectively, with 14 bases between them. The CDR3 DNA follows: TGTGCCAGCACCTCTCCAATTACTAGCACAGATACGCAGTATTTT. It is translated as CASTSPITSTDTQYF.

The chain couples TRBV7-2 to TRBJ2-4, with D possibly TRBD2 on 5 matching bases. The V and J ends lost 7 bases and 0 bases respectively, with 13 bases between them. This CDR3 comprises 15 residues. From germline, CDR1 is SGHTA and CDR2 FQGNSA. The CDR3 region has the DNA TGTGCCAGCACCAAAGGACTGTTAGCCAAAAACATTCAGTACTTC. It encodes CASTKGLLAKNIQYF.

The rearrangement links TRBV19 to TRBJ1-5; 9 nucleotides agree with TRBD1. CDR3 size: 16 residues. V gave up 3 bases and J gave up 7 bases; unmatched junction bases: 10. Germline CDR1 is LNHDA and CDR2 is SQIVND (reference sequence). CDR3 protein: CASSMFRDRAGQPQHF. DNA of the CDR3: TGTGCCAGTAGTATGTTCAGGGACAGGGCAGGACAGCCCCAGCATTTT.

The chain employs TRBV7-2 and TRBJ1-2, with D tentatively TRBD1 (5 bases). The CDR3 has 14 amino acids. CDR1 and CDR2 (germline): SGHTA, FQGNSA. V lost 0 bases and J 8 bases, leaving 13 bases between the germline ends. CDR3 protein: CASSLAGLSGGYTF. CDR3 DNA sequence: TGTGCCAGCAGCTTAGCGGGACTCTCGGGGGGCTACACCTTC.

The J gene is TRBJ1-3, the V gene TRBV5-4; 7 bases map to TRBD1. The CDR3 runs 15 residues. Germline CDR1 SGHNT, CDR2 YYREEE (reference sequence). V lost 1 base to trimming and J lost 3 bases; unmatched junction nucleotides: 4. The CDR3 spells CASSLSGQRGNTIYF. CDR3 coding DNA: TGTGCCAGCAGCTTGTCGGGACAGCGTGGAAACACCATATATTTT.

J is TRBJ2-1 and V is TRBV6-1; possibly TRBD2 for D (6 bases). The germline V gene has CDR1 MNHNS and CDR2 SASEGT. The CDR3 has 14 residues. The germline V and J ends were trimmed by 6 bases and 7 bases, with 16 bases remaining between them. This CDR3 is CASRSGRGSNEQFF. CDR3 DNA: TGTGCCAGCAGGAGCGGGCGGGGCTCGAATGAGCAGTTCTTC.

This sequence joins TRBV5-4 and TRBJ1-3; 8 bases are a match to TRBD1. CDR1 is SGHNT and CDR2 is YYREEE in the germline V gene (reference sequence). The CDR3 contains 16 residues. V lost 1 base and J lost 0; bases outside the gene matches: 3. CDR3 DNA: TGTGCCAGCAGCTTGAACAGGGGGTCCTCTGGAAACACCATATATTTT. This translates into CASSLNRGSSGNTIYF.

The chain couples TRBV5-6 to TRBJ1-2; the match to TRBD1 covers 8 bases. CDR1 and CDR2 from the germline V gene are SGHDT and YYEEEE. V lost 4 bases and J lost 4; bases outside the gene matches: 9. This CDR3 has 15 amino acids. CDR3 bases: TGTGCCAGCAGCCTTCCCCCGCAGGGGGCCTATGGCTACACCTTC. Translated, it gives CASSLPPQGAYGYTF.

The CDR3 spells CASSVGLAGSMDTQYF. DNA of the CDR3: TGTGCCAGCAGCGTGGGACTAGCGGGGAGCATGGATACGCAGTATTTT. The chain has TRBV9 and TRBJ2-3, with 13 bases matching TRBD2. The germline gives CDR1 SGDLS, CDR2 YYNGEE. CDR3 length: 16 amino acids. V shed 2 bases and J 6 bases; nucleotides not matched to a gene: 6.

The chain links TRBV9 to TRBJ2-3; 10 nucleotides line up with TRBD2. CDR1 is SGDLS, CDR2 YYNGEE, per germline. The J segment lost 0 bases and the V segment lost 4 bases, leaving 5 bases of the junction unmatched. This CDR3 contains 16 residues. In nucleotides, the CDR3 is TGTGCCAGCAGCATAACTAGCGGGGTTAGCACAGATACGCAGTATTTT. This encodes CASSITSGVSTDTQYF.

This chain joins TRBV9 and TRBJ2-2; the D gene is possibly TRBD2 (7 bases). V was shortened by 0 bases and J by 1 base, with 16 bases between the two germline ends. The germline V gene has CDR1 SGDLS and CDR2 YYNGEE. The length of the CDR3 is 18 residues. CDR3 sequence: CASSVDVRGALNTGELFF. For the CDR3, the DNA is TGTGCCAGCAGCGTAGATGTTCGGGGGGCCTTGAACACCGGGGAGCTGTTTTTT.

This chain uses TRBV20-1 with TRBJ1-1; no firm D call. Trimming shortened V by 5 bases and J by 1 base, and 5 bases separated the two germline ends. From germline, CDR1 is DFQATT and CDR2 SNEGSKA (reference sequence). The CDR3 totals 11 residues. DNA for the CDR3: TGCAGTGCTCACAGGAACACTGAAGCTTTCTTT. This gives the protein CSAHRNTEAFF.

The chain uses TRBV10-3 and TRBJ1-1; no firm D call. CDR1 and CDR2 (germline): ENHRY, SYGVKD. This CDR3 spans 14 amino acids. V lost 3 bases to trimming and J lost 5 bases, with 13 bases between them. CDR3 residues: CAISDPDRGTEAFF. CDR3 DNA sequence: TGTGCCATCAGTGACCCCGATCGAGGAACTGAAGCTTTCTTT.

The chain has TRBV2 and TRBJ1-2; 7 positions match TRBD1. V lost 6 bases to trimming and J lost 4 bases; unmatched junction nucleotides: 8. The CDR3 extends over 14 amino acids. Germline V lookup: CDR1 SNHLY, CDR2 FYNNEI. Here the CDR3 DNA reads TGTGCCAGCAGCCAACAGGGGACCTCCTATGGCTACACCTTC. Amino acids: CASSQQGTSYGYTF.

The chain joins TRBV10-3 to TRBJ2-3; no firm D call. Germline assignment: CDR1 ENHRY and CDR2 SYGVKD. The CDR3 has 15 amino acids. V lost 3 bases and J lost 4, with 14 bases in between. CDR3 bases: TGTGCCATCAGTGATACTAAATTTAAGGCAGATACGCAGTATTTT. Its protein product is CAISDTKFKADTQYF.

The J gene is TRBJ2-5, the V gene TRBV11-3; TRBD2 matches 7 bases. Per germline, CDR1 SGHNT and CDR2 YENEEA. The CDR3 sequence is 15 residues long. The junction had 6 bases not matched to a gene; V was cut back by 1 base and J by 4 bases. Here the CDR3 DNA reads TGTGCCAGCAGCTTAGGGCGCGGGAGCGTAGAGACCCAGTACTTC. Its translation: CASSLGRGSVETQYF.

The chain employs TRBV7-2 and TRBJ1-5, with D possibly TRBD1 on 6 matching bases. CDR1 is SGHTA, CDR2 FQGNSA, per germline. Trimming shortened V by 5 bases and J by 3 bases, and 14 bases separated the two germline ends. The CDR3 extends over 15 amino acids. CDR3 sequence: CASSPTTGVNQPQHF. CDR3 DNA sequence: TGTGCCAGCAGCCCCACGACAGGCGTCAATCAGCCCCAGCATTTT. The full variable domain, in which reference TRBV7-2 and TRBJ1-5 provide the parts outside the CDR3, is GAGVSQSPSNKVTEKGKDVELRCDPISGHTALYWYRQSLGQGLEFLIYFQGNSAPDKSGLPSDRFSAERTGGSVSTLTIQRTQQEDSAVYLCASSPTTGVNQPQHFGDGTRLSIL.

This chain joins TRBV19 and TRBJ1-4; 8 bases map to TRBD1. J was trimmed by 7 bases and V by 4 bases; bases with no gene match: 2. The CDR3 contains 13 residues. The V gene's germline CDR1 is LNHDA and CDR2 SQIVND (reference sequence). The CDR3 nucleotides read TGTGCCAGTAGTACAACAGGGGGTGAAAAACTGTTTTTT. Its translation: CASSTTGGEKLFF.

The rearrangement joins TRBV10-2 to TRBJ1-2, with 8 bases lining up with TRBD1. This CDR3 contains 14 residues. V shed 8 bases, J shed 5 bases, and the junction held 10 bases outside the gene matches. Germline V gene lookup returns CDR1 WSHSY and CDR2 SAAADI. In nucleotides, the CDR3 is TGCGCCAGCTCTCAGGGGGCGGGCTCTTATGGCTACACCTTC. Translating it yields CASSQGAGSYGYTF.

This chain links TRBV28 with TRBJ1-1; D is undetermined. Germline loops: CDR1 MDHEN, CDR2 SYDVKM. The CDR3 has 13 residues. Trimming removed 5 bases from V and 1 base from J, with 8 bases in between. Written as DNA, the CDR3 is TGTGCCAGCAGTCACCCAGAGAACACTGAAGCTTTCTTT. The encoded protein is CASSHPENTEAFF.

The V gene is TRBV6-1, the J gene TRBJ1-2, with a possible D match to TRBD1 (6 bases). Per the germline V gene, CDR1 is MNHNS and CDR2 is SASEGT. CDR3 length: 13 amino acids. Trimming shortened V by 7 bases and J by 7 bases, and 16 bases separated the two germline ends. The CDR3 sequence: CASTTGGPGGYTF. CDR3 DNA: TGTGCCAGCACAACGGGGGGGCCTGGTGGCTACACCTTC.